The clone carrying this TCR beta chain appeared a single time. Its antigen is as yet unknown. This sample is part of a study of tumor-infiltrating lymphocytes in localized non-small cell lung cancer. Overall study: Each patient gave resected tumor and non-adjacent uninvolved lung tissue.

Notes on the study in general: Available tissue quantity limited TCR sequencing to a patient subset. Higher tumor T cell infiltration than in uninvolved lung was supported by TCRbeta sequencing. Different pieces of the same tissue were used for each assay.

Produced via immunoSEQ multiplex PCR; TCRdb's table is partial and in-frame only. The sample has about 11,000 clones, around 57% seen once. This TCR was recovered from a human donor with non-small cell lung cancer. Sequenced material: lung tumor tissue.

The CDR3 DNA reads as TGCGCCAGCAGCCAAGATTCAGAGAGCGAGCAGTACTTC. Protein: CASSQDSESEQYF. V usage is TRBV4-3 and J usage is TRBJ2-7; D unresolved. CDR3 length equals 13 residues. Germline V gene lookup returns CDR1 LGHNA and CDR2 YSLEER. Trimming pared 0 bases from V and 6 bases from J, leaving 9 bases between.